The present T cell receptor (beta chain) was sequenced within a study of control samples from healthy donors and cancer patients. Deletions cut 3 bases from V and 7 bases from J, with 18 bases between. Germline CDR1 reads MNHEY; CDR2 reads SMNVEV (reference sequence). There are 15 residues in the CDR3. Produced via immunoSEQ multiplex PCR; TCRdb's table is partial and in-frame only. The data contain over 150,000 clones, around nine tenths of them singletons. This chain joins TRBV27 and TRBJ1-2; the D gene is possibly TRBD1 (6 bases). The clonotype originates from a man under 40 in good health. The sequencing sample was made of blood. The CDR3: CASSFSWQGMGGYTF. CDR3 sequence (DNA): TGTGCCAGCAGTTTTTCGTGGCAGGGGATGGGTGGCTACACCTTC.